Presented here are 14 T cell receptor beta chains from one specimen sequenced in a study of blood T cell repertoires in COVID-19. Produced via immunoSEQ multiplex PCR; TCRdb's table is partial and in-frame only. The sample carries about 280,000 clones, around 86% recorded once. The sample was peripheral blood. Every receptor here comes from a man aged 35-49 years with active or convalescent COVID-19.

V usage is TRBV19 and J usage is TRBJ1-1; the D gene is possibly TRBD1 (5 bases). The CDR3 runs to 16 residues. The germline V and J ends were trimmed by 3 bases and 1 base, with 15 bases remaining between them. CDR1 and CDR2 (germline): LNHDA, SQIVND (reference sequence). The CDR3 sequence is CASSMPRNRSNTEAFF. In DNA form, the CDR3 reads TGTGCCAGTAGTATGCCCCGGAACAGGTCGAACACTGAAGCTTTCTTT.

The V and J genes are TRBV29-1 and TRBJ2-7; D possibly corresponds to TRBD1 (7 bases). Looked up from germline, CDR1 is SQVTM and CDR2 is ANQGSEA. The CDR3 contains 13 residues. Between the trimmed V and J ends, which lost 7 bases and 1 base, there was a span of 14 bases. The CDR3 loop is CSAWTGGSYEQYF. In nucleotides, the CDR3 is TGCAGCGCTTGGACAGGAGGGTCCTACGAGCAGTACTTC.

This chain joins TRBV7-2 and TRBJ1-4; the match to TRBD1 covers 11 bases. The junction had 7 bases not matched to a gene; V was cut back by 5 bases and J by 8 bases. The CDR3 extends over 15 amino acids. Per germline, CDR1 SGHTA and CDR2 FQGNSA. Here the CDR3 reads CASSLGGQGVEKLFF. The CDR3 bases are TGTGCCAGCAGCCTAGGGGGACAGGGGGTGGAAAAACTGTTTTTT.

V and J are TRBV19 and TRBJ1-5; tentatively, D is TRBD1 (5 bases). CDR1 and CDR2 (germline): LNHDA, SQIVND (reference sequence). Trimming removed 3 bases from V and 2 bases from J, with 14 bases in between. CDR3 length: 16 amino acids. CDR3 DNA: TGTGCCAGTAGTATTCGGGGGGGAGGGGGCAATCAGCCCCAGCATTTT. It codes for CASSIRGGGGNQPQHF. The variable domain in full, completed from reference TRBV19 and TRBJ1-5, reads DGGITQSPKYLFRKEGQNVTLSCEQNLNHDAMYWYRQDPGQGLRLIYYSQIVNDFQKGDIAEGYSVSREKKESFPLTVTSAQKNPTAFYLCASSIRGGGGNQPQHFGDGTRLSIL.

The chain is built from TRBV10-1 and TRBJ2-3; 8 nucleotides agree with TRBD2. Germline lookup yields CDR1 WNHNN and CDR2 SYGVQD (reference sequence). The V segment lost 10 bases and the J segment 2 bases; nucleotides outside the gene matches: 5. This CDR3 comprises 13 residues. CDR3 loop: CATKAGVTDTQYF. CDR3 nucleotide sequence: TGCGCCACCAAAGCGGGAGTCACAGATACGCAGTATTTT.

V gene TRBV3-1 (or the pseudogene TRBV3-2) combines with J gene TRBJ2-3; 9 nucleotides agree with TRBD2. CDR1 is LGHDT and CDR2 is YNNKEL in the germline V gene (reference sequence). Trimming cost V 2 bases and J 2 bases; bases outside gene matches: 2. The CDR3 extends over 15 amino acids. The CDR3 nucleotides are TGTGCCAGCAGCCAATCTAGCGGGAACACAGATACGCAGTATTTT. Its protein product is CASSQSSGNTDTQYF.

The chain carries TRBV27 and TRBJ1-4, with 7 bases lining up with TRBD1. Per the germline V gene, CDR1 is MNHEY and CDR2 is SMNVEV (reference sequence). V was clipped by 5 bases and J by 6 bases; unmatched bases: 12. The CDR3 runs to 16 residues. The CDR3 DNA reads as TGTGCCAGCAGTCACAACAGGGGTTTGGGGGATGAAAAACTGTTTTTT. Translating it yields CASSHNRGLGDEKLFF.

The genes are TRBV24-1 and TRBJ2-3; TRBD1 matches at 7 bases. V was clipped by 3 bases and J by 2 bases; unmatched bases: 4. Germline values: CDR1 KGHDR, CDR2 SFDVKD. There are 15 residues in the CDR3. In nucleotides, the CDR3 is TGTGCCACCAGTGATCGGGACAGCCCCACAGATACGCAGTATTTT. It encodes CATSDRDSPTDTQYF.

The chain joins TRBV30 to TRBJ1-5, with 12 bases lining up with TRBD1. With 6 bases clipped from V and 6 bases from J, the junction kept 12 bases outside the gene matches. The CDR3 totals 16 residues. CDR1 GTSNPN and CDR2 SVGIG come from the germline V gene (reference sequence). The CDR3 loop is CACSPGTGGAGQPQHF. The CDR3 bases are TGTGCCTGCTCTCCCGGGACAGGGGGCGCGGGTCAGCCCCAGCATTTT.

CDR3 region: CASSSPGRPQETQYF. DNA for the CDR3: TGTGCCAGCAGTTCCCCCGGCAGGCCCCAAGAGACCCAGTACTTC. The rearrangement joins TRBV6-5 to TRBJ2-5, with D unresolved. V lost 4 bases, J lost 1 base, and 13 bases lay in between. Germline V gene lookup returns CDR1 MNHEY and CDR2 SVGAGI. There are 15 residues in the CDR3.

CDR3 coding DNA: TGCAGCGTTGCCAGCGGGAGCTACTACGAGCAGTACTTC. This encodes CSVASGSYYEQYF. The J gene is TRBJ2-7, the V gene TRBV29-1, with 8 bases aligning to TRBD2. There are 13 residues in the CDR3. CDR1 SQVTM and CDR2 ANQGSEA come from the germline V gene. V shed 4 bases and J 3 bases; nucleotides not matched to a gene: 5.

V and J are TRBV15 and TRBJ2-7, with D unresolved. V was trimmed by 0 bases and J by 4 bases, leaving 13 bases between them. The CDR3 totals 15 residues. CDR1 LNHNV and CDR2 YYDKDF come from the germline V gene (reference sequence). The CDR3 is CATSRDPDTRYEQYF. The CDR3 DNA is TGTGCCACCAGCAGAGATCCCGACACAAGATACGAGCAGTACTTC. Drawing the rest from reference TRBV15 and TRBJ2-7, the complete variable domain is DAMVIQNPRYQVTQFGKPVTLSCSQTLNHNVMYWYQQKSSQAPKLLFHYYDKDFNNEADTPDNFQSRRPNTSFCFLDIRSPGLGDTAMYLCATSRDPDTRYEQYFGPGTRLTVT.

The CDR3 sequence is CASSYSITQGGQPQHF. The CDR3 DNA reads as TGTGCCAGCAGTTACTCGATAACCCAGGGGGGACAGCCCCAGCATTTT. V gene TRBV6-2 or TRBV6-3 combines with J gene TRBJ1-5, with 7 bases matching TRBD1. Germline trimming cut 0 bases from V and 7 bases from J; bases unmatched to any gene: 9. Germline loops: CDR1 MNHEY, CDR2 SVGEGT. The CDR3 length is 16 residues.

The chain has TRBV11-2 and TRBJ1-1, with D maybe TRBD1 (5 bases). Trimming left V 5 bases short and J 0 bases short, with 16 bases between. Germline CDR1 SGHAT, CDR2 FQNNGV. This CDR3 has 16 amino acids. Written as DNA, the CDR3 is TGTGCCAGCAGCACAACTTCGACAGCAATGAACACTGAAGCTTTCTTT. Its translation: CASSTTSTAMNTEAFF.